The 11 T cell receptor beta chains below come from one sample, sequenced in a study of T cell responses to AZD1222 COVID-19 vaccine (dated by TCRdb to about 2021). What the time point label conveys for this sample: baseline before first vaccination. The treatment or condition label on this specimen signifies: meningococcal conjugate vaccine given as trial control. Libraries were built with the immunoSEQ multiplex PCR assay. TCRdb's version of the immuneACCESS table is confined to in-frame rearrangements and falls short of the full clone set. An unresolved V gene accounts for under half of the shortfall where checked; the remainder is of unknown origin. The sample includes 150,000 to 180,000 clones, with 86% observed a single time. Together, the top ten hold 5.5% of the sample. The material was peripheral blood, obtained on day 0 of MenACWY control vaccination. These receptors all stem from an adult in good health.

The chain joins TRBV19 to TRBJ1-4; TRBD1 matches at 7 bases. The CDR3 runs 15 residues. The germline gives CDR1 LNHDA, CDR2 SQIVND (reference sequence). V was clipped by 6 bases and J by 4 bases; unmatched bases: 8. For the CDR3, the DNA is TGTGCCAGTAGGGGCGACAGGGTAGATAATGAAAAACTGTTTTTT. Amino acids: CASRGDRVDNEKLFF.

V is TRBV6-5 and J is TRBJ2-3; a possible D gene is TRBD2 (5 bases). V was trimmed by 6 bases and J by 2 bases, leaving 9 bases between them. CDR3 size: 13 residues. From germline, CDR1 is MNHEY and CDR2 SVGAGI. The CDR3 reads CASRTRATDTQYF. The DNA of the CDR3 is TGTGCCAGCAGAACTAGAGCCACAGATACGCAGTATTTT.

This sequence joins TRBV5-5 and TRBJ2-7; D is unclear. The CDR3 runs to 15 residues. Germline V lookup: CDR1 SGHKS, CDR2 YYEKEE (reference sequence). The ends were cut back, 0 bases at V and 3 bases at J, with 13 bases in the middle. CDR3: CASSLGPLTFYEQYV. CDR3 DNA: TGTGCCAGCAGCTTGGGACCCCTTACTTTCTACGAGCAGTACGTC.

Here the CDR3 reads CASSVRVDTEAFF. The CDR3 bases are TGTGCCAGCTCGGTAAGGGTAGACACTGAAGCTTTCTTT. The gene calls are TRBV13 and TRBJ1-1; D remains unclear. From germline, CDR1 is PRHDT and CDR2 FYEKMQ (reference sequence). The V and J ends lost 8 bases and 3 bases respectively, with 13 bases between them. The CDR3 is 13 residues long. Supplemented by reference TRBV13 and TRBJ1-1, the full variable domain reads AAGVIQSPRHLIKEKRETATLKCYPIPRHDTVYWYQQGPGQDPQFLISFYEKMQSDKGSIPDRFSAQQFSDYHSELNMSSLELGDSALYFCASSVRVDTEAFFGQGTRLTVV.

This chain connects TRBV11-3 to TRBJ1-2; TRBD1 matches 9 bases. V lost 5 bases, J lost 5 bases, and 6 bases stayed unmatched. The CDR3 is 14 residues long. Per the germline V gene, CDR1 is SGHNT and CDR2 is YENEEA. CDR3 sequence (DNA): TGTGCCAGCAGCGCCCAGACAGGGGGTTATGGCTACACCTTC. This encodes CASSAQTGGYGYTF.

The chain combines TRBV14 with TRBJ2-7; D unclear. Trimming shortened V by 4 bases and J by 6 bases, and 13 bases separated the two germline ends. The CDR3 is 13 amino acids. Germline assignment: CDR1 SGHDN and CDR2 FVKESK. The CDR3 sequence: CASSPIRGGEQYF. The CDR3 bases are TGTGCCAGCAGCCCCATACGAGGCGGCGAGCAGTACTTC.

This clone has just one count. This chain uses TRBV6-4 with TRBJ2-2, with 8 bases aligning to TRBD2. Germline assignment: CDR1 MRHNA and CDR2 SNTAGT. J was trimmed by 4 bases and V by 8 bases; bases with no gene match: 6. The CDR3 runs to 14 residues. CDR3 sequence reads: CASRGTRLTGELFF. The CDR3 DNA reads as TGTGCCAGCCGCGGGACTAGACTCACCGGGGAGCTGTTTTTT.

This clone was detected only a few times. V is TRBV13 and J is TRBJ2-4; 11 bases line up with TRBD1. The CDR3 is made up of 14 amino acids. With V trimmed by 5 bases and J by 7 bases, 4 bases remained unmatched. The V gene's germline CDR1 is PRHDT and CDR2 FYEKMQ (reference sequence). The CDR3 loop reads CASSEGQGANIQYF. CDR3 DNA: TGTGCCAGCAGCGAAGGACAGGGGGCGAACATTCAGTACTTC. Full variable domain (remainder filled in from reference TRBV13 and TRBJ2-4): AAGVIQSPRHLIKEKRETATLKCYPIPRHDTVYWYQQGPGQDPQFLISFYEKMQSDKGSIPDRFSAQQFSDYHSELNMSSLELGDSALYFCASSEGQGANIQYFGAGTRLSVL.

This chain uses TRBV7-2 with TRBJ2-7; 7 bases are shared with TRBD1. Germline V gene sequence: CDR1 SGHTA, CDR2 FQGNSA. This CDR3 comprises 15 residues. Trimming cost V 1 base and J 2 bases; bases outside gene matches: 5. CDR3 region: CASSLGRQGPYEQYF. In nucleotides, the CDR3 is TGTGCCAGCAGCTTAGGGCGACAGGGCCCCTACGAGCAGTACTTC.

The V call is TRBV4-1, the J call TRBJ1-4, with TRBD1 identical over 9 bases. This CDR3 has 15 amino acids. Germline CDR1 MGHRA, CDR2 YSYEKL. Germline trimming cut 3 bases from V and 7 bases from J; bases unmatched to any gene: 6. Here the CDR3 DNA reads TGCGCCAGCAGCCACCTACAGGGGGCGGGTGAAAAACTGTTTTTT. Protein sequence: CASSHLQGAGEKLFF.

The genes are TRBV9 and TRBJ2-7, with D perhaps matching TRBD1 or TRBD2 (5 bases each). V was trimmed by 3 bases and J by 2 bases, leaving 18 bases between them. This CDR3 region has 16 residues. Germline-derived CDR1 and CDR2 are SGDLS and YYNGEE. The CDR3 protein is CASSGGVGEGTYEQYF. CDR3 coding DNA: TGTGCCAGCAGCGGAGGGGTCGGAGAGGGCACCTACGAGCAGTACTTC.